A single sample gave rise to the 7 T cell receptor beta chains below, sequenced in a study of blood T cell repertoires in COVID-19. Measured with immunoSEQ multiplex PCR; TCRdb has only the in-frame clones, and not every one. The table shows more than 60,000 clones, with 65% to 85% occurring only once. The sequencing sample was made of peripheral blood. The origin of the receptors is a man in his 60s with active or convalescent COVID-19.

This clone was picked up a small number of times. CDR3 region: CASSNRVLDYGYTF. CDR3 coding DNA: TGTGCCAGCAGCAACCGGGTTTTGGACTATGGCTACACCTTC. The genes are TRBV7-8 and TRBJ1-2; no clear D gene. V lost 5 bases to trimming and J lost 3 bases, with 13 bases between them. Germline V gene data show CDR1 as SGHVS and CDR2 as FQNEAQ. This CDR3 region has 14 residues.

This clone was observed once. The rearrangement joins TRBV4-3 to TRBJ1-3, with no clear D. The germline CDR1 and CDR2 sequences are LGHNA and YSLEER. The V end lost 1 base, the J end lost 0 bases, and 16 bases lay between the germline ends. The CDR3 contains 18 residues. This CDR3 is CASSQGSGLSYSGNTIYF. The CDR3 DNA follows: TGCGCCAGCAGCCAAGGCTCAGGCCTTTCCTACTCTGGAAACACCATATATTTT.

The chain combines TRBV11-3 with TRBJ1-4, with D unclear. Germline V gene data show CDR1 as SGHNT and CDR2 as YENEEA. This CDR3 is 16 amino acids long. Trimming shortened V by 4 bases and J by 4 bases, and 16 bases separated the two germline ends. The CDR3 DNA reads as TGTGCCAGCAGCTCAATACCGACACGCATTAATGAAAAACTGTTTTTT. As protein: CASSSIPTRINEKLFF.

The chain has TRBV6-5 and TRBJ2-7; the match to TRBD2 covers 12 bases. Germline V gene data show CDR1 as MNHEY and CDR2 as SVGAGI. The CDR3 consists of 15 residues. The V segment lost 10 bases and the J segment 3 bases; nucleotides outside the gene matches: 10. This CDR3 is CATSSGGADVYEQYF. DNA of the CDR3: TGTGCCACTTCTAGCGGGGGGGCAGATGTCTACGAGCAGTACTTC.

The chain couples TRBV6-6 to TRBJ1-3; no firm D call. The V end was cut by 6 bases, the J end by 0 bases, with 9 bases between. This CDR3 contains 14 residues. Germline V gives CDR1 MNHNY, CDR2 SVGAGI (reference sequence). The CDR3 reads CASRPQSSGNTIYF. The DNA of the CDR3 is TGTGCCAGCAGGCCACAGAGCTCTGGAAACACCATATATTTT.

With respect to this clone: At one end, the junction sequence differs from germline, possibly due to a read error. CDR3 residues: CASSQEGQGGYF. CDR3 coding DNA: TGTGCCAGCAGCCAAGAAGGACAGGGAGGGTATTTC. This chain connects TRBV3-1 (or the pseudogene TRBV3-2) to TRBJ1-1, with TRBD1 matching over 8 bases. Germline values: CDR1 LGHDT, CDR2 YNNKEL (reference sequence). There are 12 residues in the CDR3.

This clone was seen a few times. This chain joins TRBV4-1 and TRBJ1-2; possibly TRBD1 for D (5 bases). Germline V gives CDR1 MGHRA, CDR2 YSYEKL. V lost 5 bases and J 6 bases, leaving 19 bases between the germline ends. This CDR3 contains 15 residues. The CDR3 DNA reads TGCGCCAGCAGCTCCCGCTGGGGCGTAGTGAATGGCTACACCTTC. This translates into CASSSRWGVVNGYTF.